The 9 T cell receptor beta chains in this list originate from one sample, sequenced in a study of T cells in Graves' hyperthyroidism and ophthalmopathy. RNA transcripts provided the source from which TCR beta CDR3 regions were amplified. First-round RT-PCR targeting the TCR CDR3 was performed with the HTBI primer set. TCRdb ran MiXCR on the multiplex PCR reads and lists one entry per CDR3 protein. The data show about 200,000 distinct CDR3 sequences, with about a sixth seen just once and roughly 44% held by the top ten. The sample comprised blood. All receptors derive from a man aged 35 to 55 with Graves' hyperthyroidism.

This clonotype was seen repeatedly, ten times or more. J is TRBJ1-1 and V is TRBV7-2; D not certain. The CDR3 consists of 13 residues. Germline-derived CDR1 and CDR2 are SGHTA and FQGNSA. V lost 1 base, J lost 4 bases, and 7 bases lay in between. The CDR3 region has the DNA TGTGCCAGCAGCTTAGAGTTGATCACTGAAGCTTTCTTT. It encodes CASSLELITEAFF.

This clonotype came up many times. This chain links TRBV11-1 with TRBJ1-1; D gene uncertain. CDR1 and CDR2 from the germline V gene are SGHAT and FQDESV (reference sequence). The CDR3 is made up of 13 amino acids. V was cut by 2 bases and J by 10 bases, with 14 bases left in between. In DNA, the CDR3 is TGTGCCAGCAGCTTAAACTTGAAGAGCGTAGCTTTCTTT. This gives the protein CASSLNLKSVAFF.

The chain joins TRBV7-2 to TRBJ2-6, with D unresolved. Germline-derived CDR1 and CDR2 are SGHTA and FQGNSA. The germline V and J ends were trimmed by 5 bases and 0 bases, with 11 bases remaining between them. There are 16 residues in the CDR3. CDR3 amino acids: CASSIGGGSGANVLTF. CDR3 DNA: TGTGCCAGCAGCATAGGCGGTGGCTCTGGGGCCAACGTCCTGACTTTC.

This clonotype was counted ten times or more. V usage is TRBV7-3 and J usage is TRBJ2-7; the D call may be TRBD1 or TRBD2 (6 bases each). Germline V CDR1 and CDR2: SGHTA, FQGTGA. Trimming stripped 4 bases from V and 5 bases from J, with 15 bases between. The CDR3 has 14 amino acids. DNA of the CDR3: TGTGCCAGCAGCTCAACCTCGGGGGCAGACGAGCAGTACTTC. Translation gives CASSSTSGADEQYF.

J is TRBJ1-5 and V is TRBV20-1, with D uncertain. The CDR3 sequence is 13 residues long. V dropped 6 bases and J dropped 2 bases, with 11 bases sitting between them. The germline V gene has CDR1 DFQATT and CDR2 SNEGSKA (reference sequence). CDR3 sequence (DNA): TGCAGTGCACCGGCCGAGGGCAATCAGCCCCAGCATTTT. Its protein product is CSAPAEGNQPQHF.

About this clonotype: A much larger clone differs from this one at a single base, so this may be a read error. The rearrangement links TRBV10-3 to TRBJ2-5, with D hard to call. Germline CDR1 is ENHRY and CDR2 is SYGVKD. Trimming removed 10 bases at V and 4 bases at J, with 16 bases between. The CDR3 extends over 13 amino acids. The CDR3 DNA sequence: TGTGCCACCTCAGCCCTCCCGGGAGAGACCCAGTACTTC. Translated: CATSALPGETQYF.

The V and J genes are TRBV5-1 and TRBJ1-6; tentative D call: TRBD1 (5 bases). The CDR3 runs to 15 residues. V lost 0 bases and J lost 7, with 11 bases in between. CDR1 SGHRS and CDR2 YFSETQ come from the germline V gene. The CDR3 region has the DNA TGCGCCAGCAGCTTGGAGGTCAGGGAAAATTCACCCCTCCACTTT. Protein sequence: CASSLEVRENSPLHF.

This clonotype was detected ten times or more. The chain has TRBV7-2 and TRBJ2-7, with a weak D call TRBD2 (6 bases). Germline-derived CDR1 and CDR2 are SGHTA and FQGNSA. The CDR3 is made up of 14 amino acids. The V end was cut by 0 bases, the J end by 7 bases, with 13 bases between. The CDR3 here is CASSLAGGAREQYF. CDR3 nucleotides: TGTGCCAGCAGCTTAGCGGGCGGGGCGAGGGAGCAGTACTTC.

The CDR3 DNA is TGTGCCAGCTGGGCGATCTTAAATGAAAAACTGTTTTTT. This gives the protein CASWAILNEKLFF. The chain uses TRBV2 and TRBJ1-4, with unresolved D. The germline V gene encodes CDR1 SNHLY and CDR2 FYNNEI. The CDR3 is made up of 13 amino acids. Trimming took 8 bases from V and 5 from J, leaving 12 bases between them.